The clone carrying this T cell receptor beta chain appeared once. What it recognizes is unknown. This CDR3 comprises 16 residues. Germline V CDR1 and CDR2: MNHNS, SASEGT. V gave up 4 bases and J gave up 4 bases; unmatched junction bases: 10. The sample comes from a study of glioma-infiltrating T cells after dendritic cell vaccination. Measured with immunoSEQ multiplex PCR; TCRdb has only the in-frame clones, and not every one. The repertoire holds around 100,000 clones, with about four fifths as singletons. Study-wide points: TCR clonality showed no direct relationship with survival.

V is TRBV6-1 and J is TRBJ1-5; TRBD1 matches at 7 bases. The clonotype was recovered from a human donor with glioblastoma. The sample was blood, taken before dendritic cell vaccination. The CDR3 nucleotides are TGTGCCAGCAGTGCTCAGACAGGGCTCGGGAATCAGCCCCAGCATTTT. Its translation is CASSAQTGLGNQPQHF.